These T cell receptor beta chains were read from a single sample in a study of radiation and T cells in renal cell carcinoma. Clones were sequenced by immunoSEQ multiplex PCR, and TCRdb holds only the in-frame ones, with some missing. Of fewer than 30,000 clones listed, approximately 84% were seen once; the top ten hold 25% to 40%. This material consisted of blood, taken from a patient whose treatment included radiotherapy and nephrectomy. Every receptor here comes from a man in his sixties with renal cell carcinoma. CDR3s include the opening cysteine and the closing phenylalanine or tryptophan. A D gene is named only where the DNA matches it firmly. Clone size is not always given. Where it is, it says once, few, many or a class for expanded clones.

CDR3 protein,CDR3 DNA,clone size,J gene,V gene,D gene
CASSPDATGSQPQHF,TGTGCCAGCAGCCCAGACGCGACAGGGTCGCAGCCCCAGCATTTT,-,TRBJ1-5,TRBV27,TRBD1
CASTWGPADTGELFF,TGCGCCAGCACCTGGGGCCCGGCGGACACCGGGGAGCTGTTTTTT,-,TRBJ2-2,TRBV5-1,-
CASSWGTGTGYEQYF,TGTGCCAGCAGCTGGGGGACAGGGACGGGTTACGAGCAGTACTTC,-,TRBJ2-7,TRBV5-6,TRBD1
CASSGGTGAVNQPQHF,TGTGCCAGCAGCGGGGGGACAGGGGCGGTCAATCAGCCCCAGCATTTT,-,TRBJ1-5,TRBV5-8,TRBD1
CARSTSLIDEQYF,TGTGCCAGGTCGACTAGTTTAATCGACGAGCAGTACTTC,-,TRBJ2-7,TRBV25-1,-
CASSFISGSIKNIQYF,TGTGCCAGCAGCTTTATAAGCGGGAGTATCAAAAACATTCAGTACTTC,-,TRBJ2-4,TRBV7-9,TRBD2
CASSVGGTGPVGVQYF,TGTGCCAGCAGCGTAGGGGGAACAGGTCCGGTGGGAGTGCAGTATTTT,-,TRBJ2-3,TRBV9,-
CASSVDRGGSPLHF,TGTGCCAGCAGCGTAGACCGCGGGGGCTCACCCCTCCACTTT,-,TRBJ1-6,TRBV9,-
CASRRDRDTGQPQHF,TGTGCCAGCAGACGGGACAGGGATACCGGACAGCCCCAGCATTTT,-,TRBJ1-5,TRBV6-5,TRBD1
CAGRRATYNEQFF,TGCGCCGGCCGGAGGGCCACCTACAATGAGCAGTTCTTC,-,TRBJ2-1,TRBV10-2,-
CAWDRDRGAFYGYTF,TGTGCCTGGGACCGGGACAGGGGCGCATTCTATGGCTACACCTTC,few,TRBJ1-2,TRBV30,TRBD1
CASSPLQTRSSGNTIYF,TGTGCCAGCTCACCCCTCCAGACGCGGAGCTCTGGAAACACCATATATTTT,once,TRBJ1-3,TRBV18,-
CASSSKGNYGYTF,TGTGCCAGTAGTAGTAAGGGAAACTATGGCTACACCTTC,few,TRBJ1-2,TRBV19,-
CASSVVRGGDTQYF,TGTGCCAGCAGCGTAGTGAGAGGGGGAGATACGCAGTATTTT,-,TRBJ2-3,TRBV9,-
CASSLWDRGDNEQFF,TGTGCCAGCAGTTTATGGGACAGGGGGGACAATGAGCAGTTCTTC,-,TRBJ2-1,TRBV27,TRBD1
CASSTLDRGPNYGYTF,TGTGCCAGCAGCACCCTGGACAGGGGGCCTAACTATGGCTACACCTTC,-,TRBJ1-2,TRBV21-1,-
CASSGQGGNTIYF,TGCGCCAGTAGTGGACAGGGGGGAAACACCATATATTTT,-,TRBJ1-3,TRBV5-1,TRBD1
CASSEGWAGTGYEQYF,TGTGCCAGCAGTGAAGGTTGGGCGGGGACAGGCTACGAGCAGTACTTC,-,TRBJ2-7,TRBV6-1,TRBD1
CASSTSGTRTETQYF,TGTGCCAGCAGCACCTCCGGGACTAGGACGGAGACCCAGTACTTC,-,TRBJ2-5,TRBV9,TRBD2
CASNPGNTEAFF,TGTGCCAGCAATCCAGGTAACACTGAAGCTTTCTTT,-,TRBJ1-1,TRBV6-1,-
CASSLRAMSGQGNTGELFF,TGTGCCAGCAGCTTAAGGGCTATGTCGGGACAGGGGAACACCGGGGAGCTGTTTTTT,-,TRBJ2-2,TRBV7-3,TRBD1
CASSPEDRGREQYF,TGTGCCAGCAGCCCAGAGGACAGGGGGCGTGAGCAGTACTTC,-,TRBJ2-7,TRBV7-6,TRBD1
CASSFVTGNTIYF,TGTGCCAGCAGTTTTGTGACGGGAAACACCATATATTTT,-,TRBJ1-3,TRBV6-5,-
CASTIQGGTGANVLTF,TGTGCCAGCACAATACAGGGTGGTACTGGGGCCAACGTCCTGACTTTC,-,TRBJ2-6,TRBV2,-
CASSSGQSGANVLTF,TGTGCCAGCAGCTCTGGGCAGTCTGGGGCCAACGTCCTGACTTTC,few,TRBJ2-6,TRBV7-2,-
CASSPAGWGQPQHF,TGTGCCAGTAGTCCGGCAGGGTGGGGTCAGCCCCAGCATTTT,few,TRBJ1-5,TRBV19,-
CASSIGQGGHYEQYF,TGTGCCAGTAGTATCGGACAGGGGGGGCACTATGAGCAGTACTTC,-,TRBJ2-7,TRBV19,TRBD1
CASSFFGTSEETQYF,TGCGCCAGCAGCTTCTTTGGGACTAGTGAGGAGACCCAGTACTTC,-,TRBJ2-5,TRBV5-1,TRBD2
CASSLGGLADGEQFF,TGCGCCAGCAGCTTGGGTGGACTAGCGGATGGTGAGCAGTTCTTC,-,TRBJ2-1,TRBV5-1,TRBD2
CASSSGLAVNTGELFF,TGCGCCAGCAGCTCTGGACTAGCGGTGAACACCGGGGAGCTGTTTTTT,-,TRBJ2-2,TRBV5-1,TRBD2
CASSLRTESYGYTF,TGTGCCAGCAGCTTGCGGACAGAGTCCTATGGCTACACCTTC,-,TRBJ1-2,TRBV13,-
CASSPKDSHEQFF,TGTGCCAGCAGCCCTAAGGATAGCCATGAGCAGTTCTTC,-,TRBJ2-1,TRBV7-2,-
CASSLDREGSYTF,TGTGCCAGCAGCTTAGATCGGGAGGGTAGCTACACCTTC,-,TRBJ1-2,TRBV7-2,-
CASSHQDRGLGQPQHF,TGCGCCAGCAGCCACCAGGACAGGGGGCTAGGACAGCCCCAGCATTTT,-,TRBJ1-5,TRBV5-1,TRBD1
CASSLGGSNEQFF,TGTGCCAGCAGCTTAGGGGGGAGCAATGAGCAGTTCTTC,-,TRBJ2-1,TRBV11-3,-
CASSLRGTSGNTIYF,TGTGCCAGCAGCTTGAGGGGTACTTCTGGAAACACCATATATTTT,few,TRBJ1-3,TRBV5-6,-
CASSIRMNTEAFF,TGTGCCAGCAGTATAAGAATGAACACTGAAGCTTTCTTT,-,TRBJ1-1,TRBV27,-
CASSVEPIAGPYNEQFF,TGTGCCAGCAGCGTAGAGCCTATAGCCGGCCCCTACAATGAGCAGTTCTTC,-,TRBJ2-1,TRBV9,-
CAITGGSSYTF,TGTGCCATAACAGGGGGTAGTAGCTACACCTTC,-,TRBJ1-2,TRBV10-3,TRBD1
CASRLTSGRGADTQYF,TGTGCCAGCAGGTTGACTAGCGGGAGAGGGGCAGATACGCAGTATTTT,few,TRBJ2-3,TRBV5-6,TRBD2
CASTPWDREGTGELFF,TGTGCCAGCACCCCATGGGACAGGGAAGGAACCGGGGAGCTGTTTTTT,-,TRBJ2-2,TRBV5-6,TRBD1
CASSFGGPTEAFF,TGTGCCAGCAGCTTTGGGGGGCCCACTGAAGCTTTCTTT,-,TRBJ1-1,TRBV7-8,-
CASSATGLAGVRETQYF,TGTGCCAGCAGCGCGACGGGACTAGCGGGAGTTCGGGAGACCCAGTACTTC,-,TRBJ2-5,TRBV9,TRBD2
CSVSTGGAGNQPQHF,TGCAGCGTATCCACAGGGGGGGCCGGCAATCAGCCCCAGCATTTT,few,TRBJ1-5,TRBV29-1,TRBD1
CASSFDGNTGELFF,TGTGCCAGCAGCTTCGACGGGAACACCGGGGAGCTGTTTTTT,-,TRBJ2-2,TRBV11-3,-
CASSYVPGRAHEAFF,TGTGCCAGCAGCTACGTGCCGGGTCGGGCTCATGAAGCTTTCTTT,-,TRBJ1-1,TRBV7-2,-
CASSETSGGAYNEQFF,TGCGCCAGCAGTGAGACTAGCGGGGGGGCCTACAATGAGCAGTTCTTC,-,TRBJ2-1,TRBV10-1,TRBD2
CASSPVQFMEKLFF,TGTGCCAGCTCACCGGTACAGTTTATGGAAAAACTGTTTTTT,-,TRBJ1-4,TRBV18,-
CATSPAGGPKNIQYF,TGTGCCACCAGCCCTGCGGGAGGACCCAAAAACATTCAGTACTTC,-,TRBJ2-4,TRBV15,TRBD2
CASSYEGGTEAFF,TGTGCCAGCAGTTACGAGGGTGGCACTGAAGCTTTCTTT,-,TRBJ1-1,TRBV6-6,-
CASSRGLAGGYGYNEQFF,TGTGCCAGCAGCCGCGGACTAGCGGGAGGGTATGGCTACAATGAGCAGTTCTTC,few,TRBJ2-1,TRBV5-5,TRBD2
CASSQEEGRVNGYTF,TGCGCCAGCAGCCAAGAGGAGGGACGAGTTAATGGCTACACCTTC,few,TRBJ1-2,TRBV5-5,-
CASSSTGDVGYEQYF,TGTGCCAGCAGCTCAACGGGAGATGTCGGGTACGAGCAGTACTTC,-,TRBJ2-7,TRBV9,-